These T cell receptor beta chains were read from a single sample in a study of blood T cells in healthy people across ages. Via MiXCR, TCRdb re-called the 5' RACE reads, giving one row per CDR3 protein. This table holds over 1,200,000 distinct CDR3 sequences, 55% to 75% found once. Sequenced: blood. The receptors derive from a man younger than 35 in good health. CDR3s leave out the opening cysteine and the closing phenylalanine or tryptophan. The order of the fields is CDR3 length, V gene, J gene, CDR3 protein.

>13|TRBV7-9|TRBJ2-7
ASSYGTPGGDEQY
>14|TRBV10-3|TRBJ1-2
AISEHDTGKLYGYT
>14|TRBV4-2|TRBJ2-3
ASKEGGPALPDTQY
>12|TRBV7-2|TRBJ2-1
ASSENRLATEQF
>11|TRBV4-3|TRBJ2-7
ASSPYQGYEQY
>11|TRBV5-5|TRBJ1-2
ASSWGSSYGYT
>12|TRBV4-1|TRBJ2-7
ASSQVGQAGEQY
>13|TRBV3-1|TRBJ1-2
ASSQFSGGNYGYT
>15|TRBV7-2|TRBJ2-5
ASSLGFSGGAGETQY
>11|TRBV15|TRBJ2-1
ATSSHPGDEQF